This passage covers 30 T cell receptor beta chains from one sample sequenced in a study of blood T cell repertoires in COVID-19. The table came from immunoSEQ multiplex PCR; TCRdb's copy has only in-frame clones and leaves some out. The sample carries approximately 210,000 clones, roughly four fifths recorded once. The source material was peripheral blood. These receptors were obtained from a woman between 40 and 50 years old with acute or convalescent COVID-19.

CDR3 in DNA: TGTGCCACCTCCCCGAGAGGGGGCACTGAAGCTTTCTTT. The encoded protein is CATSPRGGTEAFF. V usage is TRBV19 and J usage is TRBJ1-1; a weak D match, TRBD1 (6 bases). Germline loops: CDR1 LNHDA, CDR2 SQIVND (reference sequence). Trimming took off 10 bases at V and 4 bases at J, with 16 bases between the two ends. The CDR3 runs 13 residues.

This clone was counted a single time. This rearrangement joins TRBV5-3 to TRBJ2-1, with D tentatively TRBD2 (5 bases). TRBV5-3 is noted as an ORF with a role that remains uncertain. This CDR3 comprises 17 residues. V was cut by 3 bases and J by 0 bases, with 16 bases left in between. CDR3 coding DNA: TGTGCCAGAAGCTCCTGGACTGGTCAAAGCTCCTACAATGAGCAGTTCTTC. Translated: CARSSWTGQSSYNEQFF.

The chain employs TRBV6-1 and TRBJ2-7; D unresolved. V was cut by 1 base and J by 0 bases, with 7 bases left in between. The CDR3 is 14 residues long. Germline assignment: CDR1 MNHNS and CDR2 SASEGT. The CDR3 spells CASSEVATSYEQYF. CDR3 in DNA: TGTGCCAGCAGTGAAGTGGCAACCTCCTACGAGCAGTACTTC.

The chain joins TRBV11-2 to TRBJ2-3; tentative D call: TRBD1 (6 bases). Trimming cost V 5 bases and J 0 bases, with 15 bases left between them. The CDR3 is 16 amino acids. Per the germline V gene, CDR1 is SGHAT and CDR2 is FQNNGV. The CDR3 reads CASSRRQETSTDTQYF. The DNA for the CDR3 is TGTGCCAGCAGCCGTCGACAGGAGACTAGCACAGATACGCAGTATTTT.

The rearrangement links TRBV15 to TRBJ1-2; 9 nucleotides match TRBD1. Trimming at V came to 3 bases and at J to 8 bases, leaving 19 bases not matched to a gene. Germline V lookup: CDR1 LNHNV, CDR2 YYDKDF (reference sequence). The CDR3 runs 18 residues. The CDR3 DNA is TGTGCCACCAGCAGGACAGGGGGGGGGCTAAGACAGGGCGACGGCTACACCTTC. Translated, it gives CATSRTGGGLRQGDGYTF.

The chain uses TRBV6-1 and TRBJ2-3, with TRBD2 as a possible D gene (6 bases). CDR3 length equals 14 residues. V lost 2 bases and J 6 bases, leaving 12 bases between the germline ends. Germline V CDR1 and CDR2: MNHNS, SASEGT. The CDR3 region has the DNA TGTGCCAGCAGTGAAACCACGGGGAGGGATACGCAGTATTTT. The encoded protein is CASSETTGRDTQYF.

This chain joins TRBV6-5 and TRBJ1-2, with 8 bases identical to TRBD1. Trimming at V came to 6 bases and at J to 4 bases, leaving 4 bases not matched to a gene. The CDR3 length is 13 residues. Germline CDR1 and CDR2: MNHEY and SVGAGI. The CDR3 nucleotides read TGTGCCAGCAGCACCGACAGGGGCTATGGCTACACCTTC. As protein: CASSTDRGYGYTF.

The chain employs TRBV5-4 and TRBJ2-2, with TRBD1 identical over 12 bases. Germline V gene data show CDR1 as SGHNT and CDR2 as YYREEE (reference sequence). The CDR3 has 16 amino acids. Trimming took 4 bases from V and 2 from J; bases not matched to a gene: 3. The CDR3 spells CASSIGTGGNTGELFF. CDR3 bases: TGTGCCAGCAGCATCGGGACAGGGGGCAACACCGGGGAGCTGTTTTTT.

V gene TRBV7-2 combines with J gene TRBJ1-6, with TRBD1 matching 7 bases. CDR3 size: 18 residues. V was clipped by 5 bases and J by 0 bases; unmatched bases: 10. Germline CDR1 and CDR2: SGHTA and FQGNSA. CDR3 residues: CASSQYGQASSYNSPLHF. CDR3 coding DNA: TGTGCCAGCAGCCAATATGGACAGGCAAGCTCCTATAATTCACCCCTCCACTTT.

This clone was observed a handful of times. The chain uses TRBV9 and TRBJ2-7; 10 bases map to TRBD1. The CDR3 contains 16 residues. Germline trimming cut 4 bases from V and 3 bases from J; bases unmatched to any gene: 10. CDR1 and CDR2 (germline): SGDLS, YYNGEE. The CDR3: CASSPQTGQGIYEQYF. The CDR3 coding sequence is TGTGCCAGCAGCCCGCAAACGGGACAGGGGATCTACGAGCAGTACTTC. Supplemented by reference TRBV9 and TRBJ2-7, the full variable domain reads DSGVTQTPKHLITATGQRVTLRCSPRSGDLSVYWYQQSLDQGLQFLIQYYNGEERAKGNILERFSAQQFPDLHSELNLSSLELGDSALYFCASSPQTGQGIYEQYFGPGTRLTVT.

This chain uses TRBV2 with TRBJ1-1; D is unresolved. Trimming cost V 4 bases and J 8 bases, with 5 bases left between them. CDR3 length: 10 amino acids. Germline loops: CDR1 SNHLY, CDR2 FYNNEI. The CDR3 coding sequence is TGTGCCAGCAGTGGGGCCGAAGCTTTCTTT. It codes for CASSGAEAFF. Complete variable domain (other parts from reference TRBV2 and TRBJ1-1): EPEVTQTPSHQVTQMGQEVILRCVPISNHLYFYWYRQILGQKVEFLVSFYNNEISEKSEIFDDQFSVERPDGSNFTLKIRSTKLEDSAMYFCASSGAEAFFGQGTRLTVV.

The chain links TRBV6-5 to TRBJ1-1; possibly TRBD1 for D (6 bases). This CDR3 region has 14 residues. Trimming took off 7 bases at V and 1 base at J, with 13 bases between the two ends. CDR1 is MNHEY and CDR2 is SVGAGI in the germline V gene. As DNA, the CDR3 is TGTGCCAGCACCACAACAGGGCCGAACACTGAAGCTTTCTTT. It translates to CASTTTGPNTEAFF.

J is TRBJ2-7 and V is TRBV27; tentatively, D is TRBD1 (6 bases). This CDR3 is built from 13 residues. V lost 4 bases and J 2 bases, leaving 9 bases between the germline ends. From germline, CDR1 is MNHEY and CDR2 SMNVEV (reference sequence). The CDR3 region has the DNA TGTGCCAGCAGTTCAGGGGTTACCTACGAGCAGTACTTC. This encodes CASSSGVTYEQYF.

This clone was seen only a few times. V is TRBV4-2 and J is TRBJ2-7; 8 nucleotides agree with TRBD1. Germline assignment: CDR1 LGHNA and CDR2 YNFKEQ. V shed 2 bases and J 6 bases; nucleotides not matched to a gene: 12. The CDR3 is made up of 16 amino acids. In DNA, the CDR3 is TGTGCCAGCAGCCAAAAAACTACAGGGGGTCAGGGCGAGCAGTACTTC. This encodes CASSQKTTGGQGEQYF.

The rearrangement uses TRBV19 and TRBJ2-5; D is undetermined. Germline assignment: CDR1 LNHDA and CDR2 SQIVND (reference sequence). This CDR3 spans 14 amino acids. Trimming shortened V by 3 bases and J by 1 base, and 9 bases separated the two germline ends. CDR3 loop: CASSIGSGQETQYF. CDR3 nucleotides: TGTGCCAGTAGTATCGGCTCGGGCCAAGAGACCCAGTACTTC. Full variable domain (remainder filled in from reference TRBV19 and TRBJ2-5): DGGITQSPKYLFRKEGQNVTLSCEQNLNHDAMYWYRQDPGQGLRLIYYSQIVNDFQKGDIAEGYSVSREKKESFPLTVTSAQKNPTAFYLCASSIGSGQETQYFGPGTRLLVL.

V usage is TRBV5-6 and J usage is TRBJ2-3, with TRBD1 matching 7 bases. V was pared by 4 bases and J by 4 bases, with 9 bases of the junction left unmatched. This CDR3 is built from 15 residues. Germline CDR1 is SGHDT and CDR2 is YYEEEE. The CDR3: CASSLPTGNADTQYF. As DNA, the CDR3 is TGTGCCAGCAGCCTCCCGACAGGGAACGCAGATACGCAGTATTTT.

The CDR3 nucleotides read TGCAGTGCTAGTGTTCCTAACGGGGGGGACACTGAAGCTTTCTTT. This codes for CSASVPNGGDTEAFF. The chain links TRBV20-1 to TRBJ1-1; a possible D gene is TRBD1 (5 bases). The germline gives CDR1 DFQATT, CDR2 SNEGSKA (reference sequence). V shed 3 bases and J shed 3 bases, with 17 bases lying between them. This CDR3 contains 15 residues.

This clone was recorded once. V is TRBV19 and J is TRBJ1-2, with 9 bases lining up with TRBD1. This CDR3 is built from 15 residues. Germline CDR1 is LNHDA and CDR2 is SQIVND (reference sequence). V shed 5 bases and J 7 bases; nucleotides not matched to a gene: 11. CDR3 DNA: TGTGCCAGTAGTCCAGGGGACAGGGCGGTCGGTGGCTACACCTTC. Translated: CASSPGDRAVGGYTF.

Here the CDR3 reads CASRPRDSHTDTQYF. Written as DNA, the CDR3 is TGTGCCAGTAGGCCCCGGGACAGCCACACAGATACGCAGTATTTT. This chain joins TRBV19 and TRBJ2-3, with 7 positions matching TRBD1. Germline V gene lookup returns CDR1 LNHDA and CDR2 SQIVND (reference sequence). Trimming removed 6 bases from V and 2 bases from J; junction bases left unmatched: 8. The CDR3 covers 15 residues.

The chain has TRBV6-2 or TRBV6-3 and TRBJ1-5; no clear D. This CDR3 spans 13 amino acids. Trimming removed 6 bases from V and 4 bases from J, with 10 bases in between. Germline values: CDR1 MNHEY, CDR2 SVGEGT. CDR3 sequence: CASSFRENQPQHF. CDR3 DNA: TGTGCCAGCAGCTTCCGAGAAAATCAGCCCCAGCATTTT.

This clone was seen only once. The genes are TRBV3-1 (or the pseudogene TRBV3-2) and TRBJ2-7, with D unresolved. In germline, CDR1 is LGHDT, CDR2 YNNKEL (reference sequence). This CDR3 contains 14 residues. Deletions cut 0 bases from V and 1 base from J, with 7 bases between. The CDR3 DNA reads TGTGCCAGCAGCCAAGATTTGCAGTCCTACGAGCAGTACTTC. As protein: CASSQDLQSYEQYF.

J is TRBJ2-5 and V is TRBV3-1 (or the pseudogene TRBV3-2); 7 bases match TRBD2. Germline CDR1 and CDR2: LGHDT and YNNKEL (reference sequence). V shed 7 bases, J shed 7 bases, and the junction held 12 bases outside the gene matches. There are 14 residues in the CDR3. The CDR3: CASTVGLVTGTQYF. For the CDR3, the DNA is TGTGCCAGCACCGTAGGACTAGTCACGGGGACCCAGTACTTC.

The rearrangement joins TRBV6-2 or TRBV6-3 to TRBJ2-6, with a tentative D call TRBD1 (5 bases). Looked up from germline, CDR1 is MNHEY and CDR2 is SVGEGT. V was clipped by 6 bases and J by 3 bases, with 12 bases between them. This CDR3 contains 15 residues. The CDR3 reads CASSHKGIGANVLTF. The CDR3 DNA sequence: TGTGCCAGCAGCCACAAGGGGATTGGGGCCAACGTCCTGACTTTC.

The chain has TRBV27 and TRBJ2-7, with 10 positions matching TRBD1. This CDR3 spans 15 amino acids. Germline V gives CDR1 MNHEY, CDR2 SMNVEV (reference sequence). Losses at the gene ends were 3 bases for V and 3 bases for J; bases not matched to a gene: 5. CDR3 in amino acids: CASSFTGTGDYEQYF. The CDR3 DNA is TGTGCCAGCAGTTTTACCGGGACAGGGGACTACGAGCAGTACTTC.

CDR3 sequence: CASQTGNQETQYF. Written as DNA, the CDR3 is TGTGCCAGCCAAACGGGGAATCAAGAGACCCAGTACTTC. The rearrangement uses TRBV27 and TRBJ2-5; tentative D call: TRBD2 (5 bases). The CDR3 extends over 13 amino acids. Germline V gene lookup returns CDR1 MNHEY and CDR2 SMNVEV (reference sequence). V was cut by 8 bases and J by 2 bases, with 12 bases left in between.

The chain links TRBV7-2 to TRBJ2-3; TRBD2 aligns across 9 bases. Germline V lookup: CDR1 SGHTA, CDR2 FQGNSA. The CDR3 is 15 amino acids. V gave up 4 bases and J gave up 4 bases; unmatched junction bases: 6. This CDR3 is CASSSQAGGPDTQYF. CDR3 in DNA: TGTGCCAGCAGCTCTCAAGCGGGGGGCCCAGATACGCAGTATTTT. The complete variable domain, with remaining parts taken from reference TRBV7-2 and TRBJ2-3, reads GAGVSQSPSNKVTEKGKDVELRCDPISGHTALYWYRQSLGQGLEFLIYFQGNSAPDKSGLPSDRFSAERTGGSVSTLTIQRTQQEDSAVYLCASSSQAGGPDTQYFGPGTRLTVL.

The J gene is TRBJ2-7, the V gene TRBV6-2 or TRBV6-3; D is perhaps TRBD2 (6 bases). The CDR3 loop spans 15 amino acids. With 4 bases removed from V and 1 base from J, the gap between germline ends came to 14 bases. The germline V gene encodes CDR1 MNHEY and CDR2 SVGEGT. The CDR3 region is CASSFGGTQSYEQYF. The CDR3 DNA reads TGTGCCAGCAGTTTCGGCGGGACTCAATCCTACGAGCAGTACTTC.

The chain recombines TRBV6-5 with TRBJ1-2, with a weak D call TRBD1 (6 bases). This CDR3 comprises 12 residues. V lost 7 bases, J lost 8 bases, and 14 bases lay in between. The germline V gene has CDR1 MNHEY and CDR2 SVGAGI. The CDR3 nucleotides are TGTGCCAGCACAAAGCAGGGGCTCGGCTACACCTTC. This encodes CASTKQGLGYTF.

Comments on this clone: No conserved phenylalanine or tryptophan is present at the end of the CDR3, so a read error is the likely explanation. It is unclear where the CDR3 begins or ends on the DNA, so no DNA is shown, and the CDR3 is as TCRdb lists it. The chain carries TRBV30 and TRBJ2-7; TRBD2 is the table's D call, not checked against the DNA. Germline CDR1 is GTSNPN and CDR2 is SVGIG (reference sequence). Inclusive of both ends, the CDR3 amounts to 12 amino acids. The CDR3 spells CAWSVTPGSPIL.

V usage is TRBV20-1 and J usage is TRBJ1-5, with D perhaps TRBD1 (6 bases). Looked up from germline, CDR1 is DFQATT and CDR2 is SNEGSKA (reference sequence). CDR3 length: 13 amino acids. V was cut by 3 bases and J by 6 bases, with 12 bases left in between. The CDR3 reads CSASLGASQPQHF. The CDR3 DNA reads as TGCAGTGCTAGTTTGGGGGCGAGTCAGCCCCAGCATTTT.